Shown below are 6 T cell receptor beta chains from a single sample sequenced in a study of shared clonotypes between healthy human individuals. The data were produced by immunoSEQ multiplex PCR, yet TCRdb's version contains in-frame clones alone and is incomplete. This table holds some 2,400,000 clones, approximately 94% found once. The sequenced material came from naive CD4+ T cells sorted from blood. Stated subset: CD45RA+ positively selected. The source is a man younger than 35 in good health.

V and J are TRBV2 and TRBJ2-3; no clear D gene. The ends were cut back, 7 bases at V and 5 bases at J, with 13 bases in the middle. The CDR3 runs to 13 residues. Germline CDR1 reads SNHLY; CDR2 reads FYNNEI. The DNA of the CDR3 is TGTGCCAGCACTAGGTCAGAAAAAGATACGCAGTATTTT. Translation gives CASTRSEKDTQYF. Looking up the rest from reference TRBV2 and TRBJ2-3 gives the full variable domain: EPEVTQTPSHQVTQMGQEVILRCVPISNHLYFYWYRQILGQKVEFLVSFYNNEISEKSEIFDDQFSVERPDGSNFTLKIRSTKLEDSAMYFCASTRSEKDTQYFGPGTRLTVL.

This sequence joins TRBV27 and TRBJ1-2; TRBD1 is a possible D gene (5 bases). The V and J ends lost 5 bases and 5 bases respectively, with 15 bases between them. Germline-derived CDR1 and CDR2 are MNHEY and SMNVEV (reference sequence). The CDR3 has 14 amino acids. In DNA form, the CDR3 reads TGTGCCAGCAGTCCCAGGGAGGTCGTGTATGGCTACACCTTC. Translation gives CASSPREVVYGYTF.

J is TRBJ2-1 and V is TRBV2, with TRBD1 as a possible D gene (5 bases). This CDR3 is built from 16 residues. Trimming stripped 6 bases from V and 4 bases from J, with 19 bases between. Germline assignment: CDR1 SNHLY and CDR2 FYNNEI. For the CDR3, the DNA is TGTGCCAGCAGAAAAGGGGCAGGCGTATTATACAATGAGCAGTTCTTC. Protein sequence: CASRKGAGVLYNEQFF.

The chain combines TRBV10-3 with TRBJ1-5; 8 bases map to TRBD1. J was trimmed by 6 bases and V by 6 bases; bases with no gene match: 4. Germline CDR1 ENHRY, CDR2 SYGVKD. The CDR3 extends over 13 amino acids. CDR3 nucleotides: TGTGCCATCAGGACAGGGGCAGGTCAGCCCCAGCATTTT. Translating gives CAIRTGAGQPQHF.

The V and J genes are TRBV23-1 and TRBJ2-7; 8 nucleotides match TRBD2. TRBV23-1 belongs to the ORF category, with a function that is uncertain. The V gene end was trimmed by 0 bases and the J gene end by 0 bases; junction bases not matched to a gene: 4. CDR3 length equals 16 residues. For the CDR3, the DNA is TGCGCCAGCAGTCAATCGGGTAGCGGGGACTCCTACGAGCAGTACTTC. It yields the protein CASSQSGSGDSYEQYF.

CDR3 region: CASSWAGSLSGANVLTF. DNA of the CDR3: TGTGCCAGCAGCTGGGCAGGGTCTCTATCTGGGGCCAACGTCCTGACTTTC. The chain is built from TRBV7-9 and TRBJ2-6, with D maybe TRBD1 (5 bases). Trimming pared 4 bases from V and 1 base from J, leaving 14 bases between. This CDR3 contains 17 residues. Germline V lookup: CDR1 SEHNR, CDR2 FQNEAQ (reference sequence).